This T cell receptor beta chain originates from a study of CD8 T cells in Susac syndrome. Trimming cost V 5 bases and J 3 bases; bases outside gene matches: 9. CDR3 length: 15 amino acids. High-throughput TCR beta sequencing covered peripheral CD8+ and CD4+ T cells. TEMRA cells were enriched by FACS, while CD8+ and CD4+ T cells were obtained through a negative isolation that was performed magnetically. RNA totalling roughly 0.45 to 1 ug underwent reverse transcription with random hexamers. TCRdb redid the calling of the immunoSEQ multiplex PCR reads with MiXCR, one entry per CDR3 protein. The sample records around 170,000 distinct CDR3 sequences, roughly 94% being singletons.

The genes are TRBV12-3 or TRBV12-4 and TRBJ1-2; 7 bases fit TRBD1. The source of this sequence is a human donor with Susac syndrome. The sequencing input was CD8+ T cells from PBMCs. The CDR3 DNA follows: TGTGCCAGCAGTAAGCCGGGACAGTTGGACTATGGCTACACCTTC. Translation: CASSKPGQLDYGYTF.